The rows below give T cell receptor beta chains drawn from one sample of a study of T cells in Graves' hyperthyroidism and ophthalmopathy. TCRdb reanalysed the multiplex PCR reads using MiXCR and keeps one entry per CDR3 protein. The sample holds about 480,000 distinct CDR3 sequences, about 15% seen once. Sequencing was done on a sample of blood. All receptors come from a young woman with Graves' hyperthyroidism. Both conserved end residues are part of each CDR3. The order of the fields is V gene, D gene, J gene, clone size, CDR3 protein, CDR3 DNA. The D gene is left open where the match is weak. Rows may omit the clone size; those that give it use once, few, many or a size class.

v_gene: TRBV20-1; d_gene: TRBD2; j_gene: TRBJ2-1; abundance: NA; CDR3aa: CSARDLTGLAGKNEQFF; CDR3nt: TGCAGTGCTAGAGATCTGACGGGACTAGCAGGAAAGAATGAGCAGTTCTTC
v_gene: TRBV12-3/TRBV12-4; d_gene: NA; j_gene: TRBJ1-6; abundance: many; CDR3aa: CASSFGSGANSPLHF; CDR3nt: TGTGCCAGCAGTTTTGGTTCCGGGGCGAATTCACCCCTCCACTTT
v_gene: TRBV6-6; d_gene: TRBD2; j_gene: TRBJ2-3; abundance: NA; CDR3aa: CASSYSPSGRAVDTQYF; CDR3nt: TGTGCCAGCAGTTACTCGCCTAGCGGGAGGGCCGTAGATACGCAGTATTTT
v_gene: TRBV2; d_gene: TRBD2; j_gene: TRBJ2-1; abundance: many; CDR3aa: CASNRQWGGADNEQFF; CDR3nt: TGTGCCAGCAACCGACAATGGGGAGGGGCCGACAATGAGCAGTTCTTC
v_gene: TRBV20-1; d_gene: NA; j_gene: TRBJ1-3; abundance: NA; CDR3aa: CSATSLMTGNTIYF; CDR3nt: TGCAGTGCTACAAGTTTAATGACTGGAAACACCATATATTTT
v_gene: TRBV6-4; d_gene: NA; j_gene: TRBJ1-3; abundance: few; CDR3aa: CASRYQQGPSGNTIYF; CDR3nt: TGTGCCAGCAGATATCAACAGGGCCCCTCTGGAAACACCATATATTTT
v_gene: TRBV28; d_gene: NA; j_gene: TRBJ2-1; abundance: many; CDR3aa: CASRGSGDSYYNEQFF; CDR3nt: TGTGCCAGCAGGGGGTCAGGGGACTCCTACTACAATGAGCAGTTCTTC
v_gene: TRBV7-9; d_gene: NA; j_gene: TRBJ2-2; abundance: NA; CDR3aa: CASRSRNEGSGELFF; CDR3nt: TGTGCCAGCAGATCCCGAAACGAGGGGTCGGGGGAGCTGTTTTTT
v_gene: TRBV7-3; d_gene: TRBD2; j_gene: TRBJ2-5; abundance: many; CDR3aa: CASSIGTSGRETQYF; CDR3nt: TGTGCCAGCAGCATCGGGACTAGCGGGAGGGAGACCCAGTACTTC
v_gene: TRBV6-1; d_gene: NA; j_gene: TRBJ2-3; abundance: NA; CDR3aa: CASRGPPGSASRTQYF; CDR3nt: TGTGCCAGCAGGGGACCTCCGGGATCCGCGTCCCGTACGCAGTATTTT
v_gene: TRBV3-1; d_gene: TRBD2; j_gene: TRBJ2-3; abundance: many; CDR3aa: CASSQDRLALTDTQYF; CDR3nt: TGTGCCAGCAGCCAAGACCGACTAGCGCTCACAGATACGCAGTATTTT
v_gene: TRBV6-1; d_gene: TRBD1; j_gene: TRBJ2-4; abundance: many; CDR3aa: CAKGGDRGESGAKNIQYF; CDR3nt: TGTGCCAAGGGCGGGGACAGGGGCGAAAGTGGGGCCAAAAACATTCAGTACTTC
v_gene: TRBV11-3; d_gene: TRBD2; j_gene: TRBJ2-1; abundance: many; CDR3aa: CASSLRGLAGIYNEQFF; CDR3nt: TGTGCCAGCAGCTTAAGGGGGCTAGCGGGGATCTACAATGAGCAGTTCTTC
v_gene: TRBV20-1; d_gene: TRBD1; j_gene: TRBJ2-7; abundance: many; CDR3aa: CSAKDQTGVSYEQYF; CDR3nt: TGCAGTGCTAAGGACCAGACAGGGGTCTCCTACGAGCAGTACTTC
v_gene: TRBV9; d_gene: NA; j_gene: TRBJ2-5; abundance: many; CDR3aa: CASSAGGPREETQYF; CDR3nt: TGTGCCAGCAGCGCCGGAGGGCCACGAGAAGAGACCCAGTACTTC
v_gene: TRBV20-1; d_gene: NA; j_gene: TRBJ2-1; abundance: many; CDR3aa: CSARRRPGAHEQFF; CDR3nt: TGCAGTGCTAGAAGGCGGCCGGGGGCCCATGAGCAGTTCTTC
v_gene: TRBV27; d_gene: TRBD2; j_gene: TRBJ2-3; abundance: NA; CDR3aa: CASSIFSGRSTDTQYF; CDR3nt: TGTGCCAGCAGTATATTTAGCGGGAGAAGCACAGATACGCAGTATTTT
v_gene: TRBV29-1; d_gene: TRBD2; j_gene: TRBJ2-2; abundance: many; CDR3aa: CSVVTSGANTGELFF; CDR3nt: TGCAGCGTCGTAACTAGCGGGGCCAACACCGGGGAGCTGTTTTTT
v_gene: TRBV11-2; d_gene: NA; j_gene: TRBJ1-3; abundance: many; CDR3aa: CASSLTTSSGNTIYF; CDR3nt: TGTGCCAGCAGCTTGACAACGAGCTCTGGAAACACCATATATTTT
v_gene: TRBV3-1; d_gene: TRBD2; j_gene: TRBJ2-7; abundance: few; CDR3aa: CASSQGTSVPSYEQYF; CDR3nt: TGTGCCAGCAGCCAAGGGACTAGCGTCCCCTCCTACGAGCAGTACTTC
v_gene: TRBV27; d_gene: NA; j_gene: TRBJ1-4; abundance: many; CDR3aa: CASSFRGTKRKLFF; CDR3nt: TGTGCCAGCAGTTTTAGAGGGACCAAGAGAAAACTGTTTTTT
v_gene: TRBV20-1; d_gene: TRBD2; j_gene: TRBJ2-3; abundance: NA; CDR3aa: CSARPTSGATDTQYF; CDR3nt: TGCAGTGCTAGACCGACTAGCGGCGCCACAGATACGCAGTATTTT
v_gene: TRBV25-1; d_gene: NA; j_gene: TRBJ1-1; abundance: NA; CDR3aa: CASSVLTELGTEAFF; CDR3nt: TGTGCCAGCAGTGTTTTGACCGAGTTGGGCACTGAAGCTTTCTTT
v_gene: TRBV5-1; d_gene: NA; j_gene: TRBJ2-1; abundance: many; CDR3aa: CASSPRRSRDGYNEQFF; CDR3nt: TGCGCCAGCAGCCCCCGTAGGTCCCGGGACGGGTACAATGAGCAGTTCTTC
v_gene: TRBV29-1; d_gene: TRBD1; j_gene: TRBJ1-1; abundance: few; CDR3aa: CGARTGLNTEAFF; CDR3nt: TGCGGCGCCCGGACAGGCTTGAACACTGAAGCTTTCTTT
v_gene: TRBV11-2; d_gene: TRBD2; j_gene: TRBJ2-3; abundance: NA; CDR3aa: CASSFRTSGITDTQYF; CDR3nt: TGTGCCAGCAGCTTTCGGACTAGCGGGATTACAGATACGCAGTATTTT
v_gene: TRBV15; d_gene: NA; j_gene: TRBJ1-6; abundance: many; CDR3aa: CATSRDGPGYNSPLHF; CDR3nt: TGTGCCACCAGCAGAGATGGCCCCGGGTATAATTCACCCCTCCACTTT
v_gene: TRBV11-2; d_gene: TRBD2; j_gene: TRBJ2-5; abundance: many; CDR3aa: CASSSAGWEIETQYF; CDR3nt: TGTGCCAGCAGCTCAGCGGGATGGGAAATAGAGACCCAGTACTTC
v_gene: TRBV9; d_gene: NA; j_gene: TRBJ2-4; abundance: many; CDR3aa: CASSARGAKNIQYF; CDR3nt: TGTGCCAGCAGCGCTAGAGGGGCCAAAAACATTCAGTACTTC
v_gene: TRBV30; d_gene: TRBD2; j_gene: TRBJ2-1; abundance: few; CDR3aa: CAWTSGRARNEQFF; CDR3nt: TGTGCCTGGACTAGCGGGAGGGCCAGGAATGAGCAGTTCTTC
v_gene: TRBV3-1; d_gene: NA; j_gene: TRBJ2-3; abundance: many; CDR3aa: CASSQGGGSGTDTQYF; CDR3nt: TGTGCCAGCAGCCAAGGAGGCGGGTCTGGCACAGATACGCAGTATTTT
v_gene: TRBV20-1; d_gene: NA; j_gene: TRBJ2-1; abundance: many; CDR3aa: CSASSYTEQFF; CDR3nt: TGCAGTGCTAGTTCTTATACTGAGCAGTTCTTC
v_gene: TRBV7-9; d_gene: NA; j_gene: TRBJ1-3; abundance: NA; CDR3aa: CASTDPNSGNTIYF; CDR3nt: TGTGCCAGCACCGACCCCAACTCTGGAAACACCATATATTTT
v_gene: TRBV19; d_gene: TRBD2; j_gene: TRBJ2-1; abundance: NA; CDR3aa: CASSIRRGTRGSEQFF; CDR3nt: TGTGCCAGTAGTATTAGGCGGGGGACTAGGGGAAGTGAGCAGTTCTTC
v_gene: TRBV7-7; d_gene: NA; j_gene: TRBJ2-5; abundance: few; CDR3aa: CASSFNREGETQYF; CDR3nt: TGTGCCAGCAGCTTTAACAGGGAGGGAGAGACCCAGTACTTC
v_gene: TRBV5-1; d_gene: NA; j_gene: TRBJ2-5; abundance: many; CDR3aa: CASSSGIIWDQETQYF; CDR3nt: TGCGCCAGCAGCTCAGGTATCATTTGGGACCAAGAGACCCAGTACTTC
v_gene: TRBV3-1; d_gene: NA; j_gene: TRBJ2-1; abundance: many; CDR3aa: CASSSPSYVYNEQFF; CDR3nt: TGTGCCAGCAGCTCACCTAGCTACGTCTACAATGAGCAGTTCTTC
v_gene: TRBV30; d_gene: NA; j_gene: TRBJ2-7; abundance: many; CDR3aa: CAWSVNEGPYEQYF; CDR3nt: TGTGCCTGGAGTGTAAATGAAGGACCCTACGAGCAGTACTTC
v_gene: TRBV14; d_gene: NA; j_gene: TRBJ2-2; abundance: NA; CDR3aa: CASSQTTSGELFF; CDR3nt: TGTGCCAGCAGCCAGACGACAAGCGGGGAGCTGTTTTTT
v_gene: TRBV18; d_gene: NA; j_gene: TRBJ2-6; abundance: few; CDR3aa: CASSPYQGYEANVLTF; CDR3nt: TGTGCCAGCTCACCATACCAGGGATACGAGGCCAACGTCCTGACTTTC
v_gene: TRBV19; d_gene: NA; j_gene: TRBJ1-1; abundance: NA; CDR3aa: CASSIELGMNTEAFF; CDR3nt: TGTGCCAGTAGTATTGAGCTAGGGATGAACACTGAAGCTTTCTTT
v_gene: TRBV12-3/TRBV12-4; d_gene: NA; j_gene: TRBJ2-5; abundance: many; CDR3aa: CASSVQGIGTQYF; CDR3nt: TGTGCCAGCAGCGTACAGGGTATCGGGACCCAGTACTTC
v_gene: TRBV12-3/TRBV12-4; d_gene: NA; j_gene: TRBJ2-7; abundance: many; CDR3aa: CASSSGGGYEQYF; CDR3nt: TGTGCCAGTAGTTCAGGAGGGGGCTACGAGCAGTACTTC
v_gene: TRBV7-9; d_gene: NA; j_gene: TRBJ2-1; abundance: few; CDR3aa: CASSAGRGSSYNEQFF; CDR3nt: TGTGCCAGCAGCGCAGGCAGGGGTAGCTCCTACAATGAGCAGTTCTTC
v_gene: TRBV19; d_gene: TRBD2; j_gene: TRBJ2-1; abundance: few; CDR3aa: CASSILSSGSAYNEQFF; CDR3nt: TGTGCCAGTAGTATTCTCTCTAGCGGCAGCGCCTACAATGAGCAGTTCTTC
v_gene: TRBV20-1; d_gene: TRBD2; j_gene: TRBJ2-3; abundance: few; CDR3aa: CSAFGLAAPTDTQYF; CDR3nt: TGCAGTGCCTTTGGCCTAGCGGCCCCGACAGATACGCAGTATTTT
v_gene: TRBV5-6; d_gene: TRBD1; j_gene: TRBJ1-1; abundance: NA; CDR3aa: CASSFLGGQAFF; CDR3nt: TGTGCCAGCAGCTTCTTAGGGGGCCAAGCTTTCTTT
v_gene: TRBV6-5; d_gene: NA; j_gene: TRBJ1-4; abundance: many; CDR3aa: CASSYVGGVEEKLFF; CDR3nt: TGTGCCAGCAGTTACGTCGGGGGAGTTGAGGAAAAACTGTTTTTT
v_gene: TRBV20-1; d_gene: NA; j_gene: TRBJ1-2; abundance: many; CDR3aa: CSASRTAANYGYTF; CDR3nt: TGCAGTGCTAGTAGGACAGCCGCTAACTATGGCTACACCTTC
v_gene: TRBV19; d_gene: NA; j_gene: TRBJ1-2; abundance: few; CDR3aa: CASSDPRGQSPIGGYTF; CDR3nt: TGTGCCAGTAGTGACCCGCGGGGGCAGTCCCCTATCGGTGGCTACACCTTC
v_gene: TRBV7-3; d_gene: TRBD2; j_gene: TRBJ2-1; abundance: many; CDR3aa: CASSSTSGSDNEQFF; CDR3nt: TGTGCCAGCAGCTCGACTAGCGGGAGCGACAATGAGCAGTTCTTC
v_gene: TRBV5-6; d_gene: NA; j_gene: TRBJ1-2; abundance: few; CDR3aa: CASSLGTVGYTF; CDR3nt: TGTGCCAGCAGCTTGGGGACTGTCGGCTACACCTTC
v_gene: TRBV12-3/TRBV12-4; d_gene: NA; j_gene: TRBJ1-1; abundance: many; CDR3aa: CASTLKQGNTEAFF; CDR3nt: TGTGCCAGCACGCTAAAACAGGGGAACACTGAAGCTTTCTTT
v_gene: TRBV29-1; d_gene: TRBD1; j_gene: TRBJ1-1; abundance: few; CDR3aa: CSVETGGAYLGTEAFF; CDR3nt: TGCAGCGTTGAGACAGGGGGCGCGTATTTAGGCACTGAAGCTTTCTTT
v_gene: TRBV18; d_gene: TRBD2; j_gene: TRBJ2-5; abundance: many; CDR3aa: CASSPRLAGQETQYF; CDR3nt: TGTGCCAGCTCACCACGCCTAGCGGGACAGGAGACCCAGTACTTC